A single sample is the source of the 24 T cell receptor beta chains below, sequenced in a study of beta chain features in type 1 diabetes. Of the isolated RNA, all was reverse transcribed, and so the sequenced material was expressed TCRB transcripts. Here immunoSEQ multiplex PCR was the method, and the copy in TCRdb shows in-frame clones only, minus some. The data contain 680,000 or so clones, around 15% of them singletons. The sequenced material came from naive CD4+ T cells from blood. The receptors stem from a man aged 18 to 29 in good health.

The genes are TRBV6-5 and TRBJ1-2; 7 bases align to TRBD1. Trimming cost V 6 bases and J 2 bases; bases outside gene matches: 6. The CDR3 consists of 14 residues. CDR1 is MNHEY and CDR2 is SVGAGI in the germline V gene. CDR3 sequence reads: CASSRPGGNYGYTF. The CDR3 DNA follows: TGTGCCAGCAGCAGGCCAGGGGGGAACTATGGCTACACCTTC.

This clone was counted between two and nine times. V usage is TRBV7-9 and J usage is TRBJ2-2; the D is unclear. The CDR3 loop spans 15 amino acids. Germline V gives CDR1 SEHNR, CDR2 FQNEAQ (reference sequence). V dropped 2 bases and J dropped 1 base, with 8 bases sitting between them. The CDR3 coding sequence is TGTGCCAGCAGCTTACCTACTAAGAACACCGGGGAGCTGTTTTTT. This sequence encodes CASSLPTKNTGELFF.

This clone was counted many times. The CDR3 is CASSVTGTSGSDTQYF. In DNA, the CDR3 is TGCGCCAGCAGCGTTACCGGGACTAGCGGTTCAGATACGCAGTATTTT. V and J are TRBV23-1 and TRBJ2-3; TRBD2 aligns across 11 bases. TRBV23-1 is an ORF, with its function uncertain. The CDR3 contains 16 residues. V shed 6 bases, J shed 4 bases, and the junction held 9 bases outside the gene matches.

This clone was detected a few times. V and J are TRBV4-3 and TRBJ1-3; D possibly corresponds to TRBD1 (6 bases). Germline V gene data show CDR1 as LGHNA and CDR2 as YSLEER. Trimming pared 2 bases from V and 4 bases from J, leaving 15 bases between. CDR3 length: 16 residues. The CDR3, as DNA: TGCGCCAGCAGCCAAACCGCCACAGGGTACGGAAACACCATATATTTT. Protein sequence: CASSQTATGYGNTIYF.

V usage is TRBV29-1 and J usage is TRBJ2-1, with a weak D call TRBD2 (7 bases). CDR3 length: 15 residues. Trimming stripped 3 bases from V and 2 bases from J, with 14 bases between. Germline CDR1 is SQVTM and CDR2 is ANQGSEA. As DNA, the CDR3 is TGCAGCGTTGACTGGGGGCGGGAGCCCTACAATGAGCAGTTCTTC. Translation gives CSVDWGREPYNEQFF.

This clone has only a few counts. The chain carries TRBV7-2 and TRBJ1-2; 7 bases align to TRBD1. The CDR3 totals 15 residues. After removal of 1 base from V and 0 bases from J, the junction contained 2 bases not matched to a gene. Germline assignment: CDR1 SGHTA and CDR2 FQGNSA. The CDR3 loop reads CASSLGQGPNYGYTF. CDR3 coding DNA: TGTGCCAGCAGCTTAGGACAGGGTCCTAACTATGGCTACACCTTC.

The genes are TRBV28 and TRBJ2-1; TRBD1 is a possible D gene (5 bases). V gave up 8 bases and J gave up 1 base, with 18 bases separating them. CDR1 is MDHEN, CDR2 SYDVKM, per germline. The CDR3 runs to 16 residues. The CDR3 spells CASGYQGSWSYNEQFF. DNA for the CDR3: TGTGCCAGCGGTTACCAGGGAAGTTGGTCCTACAATGAGCAGTTCTTC.

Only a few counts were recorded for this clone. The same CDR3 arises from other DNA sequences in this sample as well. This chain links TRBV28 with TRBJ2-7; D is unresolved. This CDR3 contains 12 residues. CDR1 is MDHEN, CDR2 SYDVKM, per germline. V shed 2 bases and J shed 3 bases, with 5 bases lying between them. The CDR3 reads CASSLLRYEQYF. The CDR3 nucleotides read TGTGCCAGCAGTTTACTTCGCTACGAGCAGTACTTC.

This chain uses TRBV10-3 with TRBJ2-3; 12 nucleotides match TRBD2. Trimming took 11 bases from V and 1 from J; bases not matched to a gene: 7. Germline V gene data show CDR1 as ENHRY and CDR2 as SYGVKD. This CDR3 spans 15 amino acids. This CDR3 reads CAASGRAKGTDTQYF. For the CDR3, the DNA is TGTGCCGCTAGCGGGAGGGCCAAAGGCACAGATACGCAGTATTTT.

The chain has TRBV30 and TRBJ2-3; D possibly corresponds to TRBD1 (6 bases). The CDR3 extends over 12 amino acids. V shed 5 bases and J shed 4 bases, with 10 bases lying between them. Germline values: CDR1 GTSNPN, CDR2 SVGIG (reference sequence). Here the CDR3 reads CAWQRGSDTQYF. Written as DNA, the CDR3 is TGTGCCTGGCAGAGGGGGTCAGATACGCAGTATTTT.

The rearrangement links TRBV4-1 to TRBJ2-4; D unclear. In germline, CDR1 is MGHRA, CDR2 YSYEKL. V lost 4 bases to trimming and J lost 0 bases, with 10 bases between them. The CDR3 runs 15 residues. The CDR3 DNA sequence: TGCGCCAGCAGCCCCAACACTTTAGCCAAAAACATTCAGTACTTC. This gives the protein CASSPNTLAKNIQYF.

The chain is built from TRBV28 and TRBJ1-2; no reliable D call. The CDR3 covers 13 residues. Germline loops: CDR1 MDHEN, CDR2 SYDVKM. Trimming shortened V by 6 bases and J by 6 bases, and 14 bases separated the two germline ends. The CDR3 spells CASSPVQTDGYTF. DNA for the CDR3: TGTGCCAGCAGCCCAGTACAGACCGATGGCTACACCTTC.

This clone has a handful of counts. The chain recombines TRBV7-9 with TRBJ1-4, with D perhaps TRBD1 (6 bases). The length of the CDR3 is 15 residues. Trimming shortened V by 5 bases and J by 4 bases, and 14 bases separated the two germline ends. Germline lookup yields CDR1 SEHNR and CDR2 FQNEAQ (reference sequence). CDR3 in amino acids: CASSLDRTYNEKLFF. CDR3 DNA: TGTGCCAGCAGCCTCGACAGGACGTATAATGAAAAACTGTTTTTT. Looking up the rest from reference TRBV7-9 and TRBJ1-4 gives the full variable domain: DTGVSQNPRHKITKRGQNVTFRCDPISEHNRLYWYRQTLGQGPEFLTYFQNEAQLEKSRLLSDRFSAERPKGSFSTLEIQRTEQGDSAMYLCASSLDRTYNEKLFFGSGTQLSVL.

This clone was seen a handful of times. The DNA of the CDR3 is TGTGCCAGCAGCCAAAGACAGGGTCCGGGCACAGATACGCAGTATTTT. It is translated as CASSQRQGPGTDTQYF. V is TRBV7-6 and J is TRBJ2-3; 7 bases map to TRBD1. The CDR3 contains 16 residues. Germline CDR1 is SGHVS and CDR2 is FNYEAQ. J lost 1 base, V lost 5 bases, and 9 bases had no gene match.

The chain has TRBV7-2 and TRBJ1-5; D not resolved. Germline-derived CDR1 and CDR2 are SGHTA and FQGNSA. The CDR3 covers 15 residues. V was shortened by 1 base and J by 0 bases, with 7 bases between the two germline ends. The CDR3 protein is CASSLGTHSNQPQHF. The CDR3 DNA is TGTGCCAGCAGCTTAGGGACCCATAGCAATCAGCCCCAGCATTTT. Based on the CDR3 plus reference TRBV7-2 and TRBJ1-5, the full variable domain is GAGVSQSPSNKVTEKGKDVELRCDPISGHTALYWYRQSLGQGLEFLIYFQGNSAPDKSGLPSDRFSAERTGGSVSTLTIQRTQQEDSAVYLCASSLGTHSNQPQHFGDGTRLSIL.

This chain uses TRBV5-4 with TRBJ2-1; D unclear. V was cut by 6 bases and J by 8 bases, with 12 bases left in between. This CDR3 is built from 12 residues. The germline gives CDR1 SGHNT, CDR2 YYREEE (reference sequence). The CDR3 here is CASNTLKDEQFF. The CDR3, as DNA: TGTGCCAGCAACACATTAAAAGATGAGCAGTTCTTC.

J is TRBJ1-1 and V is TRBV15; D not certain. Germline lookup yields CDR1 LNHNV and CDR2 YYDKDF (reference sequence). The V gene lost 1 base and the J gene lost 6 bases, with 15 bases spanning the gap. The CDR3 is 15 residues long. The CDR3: CATSRGAQRYAEAFF. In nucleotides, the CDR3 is TGTGCCACCAGCAGAGGAGCACAGAGGTACGCTGAAGCTTTCTTT.

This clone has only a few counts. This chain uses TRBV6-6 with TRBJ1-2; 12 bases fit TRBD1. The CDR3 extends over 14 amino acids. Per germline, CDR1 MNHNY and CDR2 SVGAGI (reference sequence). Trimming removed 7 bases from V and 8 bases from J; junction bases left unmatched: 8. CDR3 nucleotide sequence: TGTGCCAGCATCCCGGGACAGGGGGCTTGGGGCTACACCTTC. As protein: CASIPGQGAWGYTF.

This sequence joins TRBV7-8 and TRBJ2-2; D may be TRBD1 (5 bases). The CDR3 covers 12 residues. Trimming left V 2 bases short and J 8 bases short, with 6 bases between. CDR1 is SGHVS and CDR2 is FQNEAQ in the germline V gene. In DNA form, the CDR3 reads TGTGCCAGCAGCTTAAGGACAGGGGAGCTGTTTTTT. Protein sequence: CASSLRTGELFF.

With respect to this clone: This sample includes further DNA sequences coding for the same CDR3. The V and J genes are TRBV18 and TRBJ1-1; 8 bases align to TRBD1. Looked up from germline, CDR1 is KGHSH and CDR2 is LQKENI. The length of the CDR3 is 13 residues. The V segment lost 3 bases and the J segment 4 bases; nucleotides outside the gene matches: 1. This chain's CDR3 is CASSPDRGTEAFF. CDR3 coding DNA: TGTGCCAGCTCACCCGACAGGGGCACTGAAGCTTTCTTT.

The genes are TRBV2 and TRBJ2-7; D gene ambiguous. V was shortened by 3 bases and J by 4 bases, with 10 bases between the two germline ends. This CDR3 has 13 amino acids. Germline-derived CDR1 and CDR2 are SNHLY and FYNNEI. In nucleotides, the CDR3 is TGTGCCAGCAGTGAGGAGTCTCTTTACGAGCAGTACTTC. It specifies CASSEESLYEQYF.

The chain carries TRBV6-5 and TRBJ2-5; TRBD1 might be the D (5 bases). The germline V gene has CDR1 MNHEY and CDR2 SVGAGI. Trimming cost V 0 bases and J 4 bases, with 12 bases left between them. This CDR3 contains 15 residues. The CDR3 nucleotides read TGTGCCAGCAGTTACTCTGGGCAGGGCGGAGAGACCCAGTACTTC. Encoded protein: CASSYSGQGGETQYF.

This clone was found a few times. The CDR3 is CSVVRTGIYEQYF. CDR3 nucleotide sequence: TGCAGCGTTGTAAGGACAGGGATATACGAGCAGTACTTC. This chain connects TRBV29-1 to TRBJ2-7, with 8 bases that match TRBD1. Germline V gene lookup returns CDR1 SQVTM and CDR2 ANQGSEA. The length of the CDR3 is 13 residues. The V gene end was trimmed by 4 bases and the J gene end by 4 bases; junction bases not matched to a gene: 6.

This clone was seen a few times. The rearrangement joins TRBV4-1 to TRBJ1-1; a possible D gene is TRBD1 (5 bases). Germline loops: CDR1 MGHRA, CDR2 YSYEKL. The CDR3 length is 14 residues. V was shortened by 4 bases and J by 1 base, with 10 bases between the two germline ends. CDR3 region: CASSRDQGNTEAFF. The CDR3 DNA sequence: TGCGCCAGCAGCCGAGACCAGGGGAACACTGAAGCTTTCTTT.